The source of this TCR beta chain is a study of blood T cells in healthy people across ages. Study-wide results and caveats: PBMCs that were unsorted prevented a conclusive naive versus antigen-experienced comparison. In long-lived donors, naive CD4+ cell counts and diversity exceeded those of aged donors. In these data, TCR beta diversity tracked strongly with naive T cell percentage.

Donors each provided approximately 9.6 milliliters of peripheral blood. Comments on this clonotype: Its specificity is unknown.

Sample-barcoded 5' priming and a J-beta primer mix drove a second PCR of roughly 6 to 12 cycles. TCRdb reprocessed the 5' RACE reads via MiXCR and lists one record per CDR3 protein. The sample records fewer than 1 million distinct CDR3 sequences, about 42% being singletons. Germline V gene sequence: CDR1 GTSNPN, CDR2 SVGIG (reference sequence). This CDR3 spans 14 amino acids. Germline trimming cut 2 bases from V and 2 bases from J; bases unmatched to any gene: 5. This receptor was taken from a man aged 55 to 69 in good health. The rearrangement links TRBV30 to TRBJ2-7, with TRBD1 matching 8 bases. The sequenced sample was blood. The CDR3 DNA sequence: TGTGCCTGGAGTAAGGACAGGGTCACCTACGAGCAGTACTTC. Protein: CAWSKDRVTYEQYF.